The following is a TCR beta chain sequence with its context. Its cognate antigen is unknown. This specimen comes from a study of cytomegalovirus exposure and HLA in healthy donors. Study in general: T cells numbering approximately 170 million yielded 100 million to 120 million unique TCR beta sequences in an earlier analysis. Ancestry clustering placed 81% of several hundred genotyped donors in the Caucasian-associated cluster. General study findings and limits: A link between a missense DCLRE1C variant and TCR beta V- and J-gene trimming emerged from a later analysis. Later analysis suggested links between common viral pathogens and several top significant clusters.

Vbeta (60) and Jbeta (13) primers were used in the PCR. Here immunoSEQ multiplex PCR was the method, and the copy in TCRdb shows in-frame clones only, minus some. Among more than 95,000 clones listed, roughly 76% were seen once. The sample consisted of PBMCs. This sequence was found in a man aged 30 to 39 in good health and CMV-seropositive.

The CDR3 sequence is CASSLDRGAYNEQFF. CDR3 in DNA: TGTGCCAGCAGCTTAGACAGGGGGGCCTACAATGAGCAGTTCTTC. The rearrangement joins TRBV7-2 to TRBJ2-1; 8 nucleotides align to TRBD1. Trimming removed 1 base from V and 2 bases from J; junction bases left unmatched: 1. CDR3 length: 15 residues. Germline assignment: CDR1 SGHTA and CDR2 FQGNSA.